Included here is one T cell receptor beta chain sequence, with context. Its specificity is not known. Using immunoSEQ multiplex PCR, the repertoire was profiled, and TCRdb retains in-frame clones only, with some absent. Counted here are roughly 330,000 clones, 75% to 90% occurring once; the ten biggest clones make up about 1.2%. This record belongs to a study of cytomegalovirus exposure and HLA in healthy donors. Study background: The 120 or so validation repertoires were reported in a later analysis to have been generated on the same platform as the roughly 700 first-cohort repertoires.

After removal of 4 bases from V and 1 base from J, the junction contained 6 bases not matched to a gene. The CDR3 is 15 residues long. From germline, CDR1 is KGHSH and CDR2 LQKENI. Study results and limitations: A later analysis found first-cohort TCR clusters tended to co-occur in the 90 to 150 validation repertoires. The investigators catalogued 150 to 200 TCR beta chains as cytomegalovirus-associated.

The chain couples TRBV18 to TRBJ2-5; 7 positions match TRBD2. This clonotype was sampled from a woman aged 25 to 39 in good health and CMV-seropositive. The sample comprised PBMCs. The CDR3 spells CASSQGRAIQETQYF. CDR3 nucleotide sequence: TGTGCCAGCTCACAGGGGAGGGCTATCCAAGAGACCCAGTACTTC.